The TCR beta chain under discussion was sequenced for a study of CD8+ T cells in alopecia areata. Broader study findings: Links between baseline CD8+ expansion and response need larger treated cohorts. Numerous clones, expanded in lesions, remained in scalp and blood during tofacitinib.

Trimming left V 5 bases short and J 0 bases short, with 14 bases between. CDR1 and CDR2 from the germline V gene are MNHEY and SMNVEV (reference sequence). The CDR3 is made up of 16 amino acids. cDNA prepared by RNA extraction and subsequent reverse transcription served as the template for sequencing. Profiling relied on immunoSEQ multiplex PCR, and the TCRdb table lists in-frame clones only, not all of them. The repertoire holds a few hundred thousand clones, with less than 75% as singletons. Stated treatment: oral pan-JAK inhibitor, 5-10 mg twice daily. On this clone itself: The antigen remains undetermined.

The specimen comprised CD4+ T cells sorted from blood, sampled at week 4, from a patient treated with tofacitinib. This TCR was recovered from a human donor with alopecia areata. The V and J genes are TRBV27 and TRBJ1-5; possible D gene TRBD1, 5 bases. In DNA, the CDR3 is TGTGCCAGCAGTCCCCGGGGCATCTTTAGCAATCAGCCCCAGCATTTT. As protein: CASSPRGIFSNQPQHF.